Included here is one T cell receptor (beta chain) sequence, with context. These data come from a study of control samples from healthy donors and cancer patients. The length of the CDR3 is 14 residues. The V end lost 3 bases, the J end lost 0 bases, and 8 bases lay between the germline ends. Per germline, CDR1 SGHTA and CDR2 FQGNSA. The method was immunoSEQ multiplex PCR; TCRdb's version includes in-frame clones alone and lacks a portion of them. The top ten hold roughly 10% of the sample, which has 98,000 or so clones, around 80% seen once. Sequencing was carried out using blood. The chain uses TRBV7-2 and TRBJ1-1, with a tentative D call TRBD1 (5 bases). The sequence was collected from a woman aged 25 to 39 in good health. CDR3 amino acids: CASSFWGMNTEAFF. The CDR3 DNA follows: TGTGCCAGCAGCTTTTGGGGGATGAACACTGAAGCTTTCTTT. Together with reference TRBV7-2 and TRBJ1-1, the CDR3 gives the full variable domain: GAGVSQSPSNKVTEKGKDVELRCDPISGHTALYWYRQSLGQGLEFLIYFQGNSAPDKSGLPSDRFSAERTGGSVSTLTIQRTQQEDSAVYLCASSFWGMNTEAFFGQGTRLTVV.